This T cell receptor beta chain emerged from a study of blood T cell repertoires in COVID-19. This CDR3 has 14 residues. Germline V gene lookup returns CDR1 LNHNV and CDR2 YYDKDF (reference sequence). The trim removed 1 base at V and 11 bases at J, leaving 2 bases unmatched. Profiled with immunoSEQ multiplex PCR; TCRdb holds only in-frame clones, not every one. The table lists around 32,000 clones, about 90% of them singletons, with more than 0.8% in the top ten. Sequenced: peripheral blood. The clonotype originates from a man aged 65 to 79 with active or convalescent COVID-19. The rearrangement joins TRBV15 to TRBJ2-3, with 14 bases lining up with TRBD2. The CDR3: CATSRGLAGGVQYF. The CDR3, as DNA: TGTGCCACCAGCAGAGGACTAGCGGGAGGGGTGCAGTATTTT.